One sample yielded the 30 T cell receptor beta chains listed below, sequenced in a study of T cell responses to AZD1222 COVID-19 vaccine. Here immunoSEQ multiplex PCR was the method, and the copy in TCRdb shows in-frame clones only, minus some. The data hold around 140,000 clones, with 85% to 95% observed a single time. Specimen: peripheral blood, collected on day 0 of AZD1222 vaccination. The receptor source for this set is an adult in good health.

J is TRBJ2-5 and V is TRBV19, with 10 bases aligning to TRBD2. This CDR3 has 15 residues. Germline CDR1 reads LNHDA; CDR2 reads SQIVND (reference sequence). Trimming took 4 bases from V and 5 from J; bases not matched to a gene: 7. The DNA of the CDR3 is TGTGCCAGTAGTACCACAGCGGGGGGGCCCGAGACCCAGTACTTC. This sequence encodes CASSTTAGGPETQYF.

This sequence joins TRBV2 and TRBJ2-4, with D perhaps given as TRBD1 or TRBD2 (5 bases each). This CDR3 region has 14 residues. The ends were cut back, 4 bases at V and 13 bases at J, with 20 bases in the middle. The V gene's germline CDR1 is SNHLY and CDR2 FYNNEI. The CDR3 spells CASSAEGSGVVQYF. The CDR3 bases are TGTGCCAGCAGTGCTGAGGGGTCCGGTGTTGTCCAGTACTTC.

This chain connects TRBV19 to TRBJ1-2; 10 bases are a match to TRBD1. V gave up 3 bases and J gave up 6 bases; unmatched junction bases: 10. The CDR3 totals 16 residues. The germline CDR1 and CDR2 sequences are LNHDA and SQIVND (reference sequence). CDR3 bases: TGTGCCAGTAGTATTGGGGGACAGGGGAGGGTTGATGGCTACACCTTC. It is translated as CASSIGGQGRVDGYTF.

CDR3 sequence: CATSESRVFDGYTF. In nucleotides, the CDR3 is TGTGCCACCAGTGAGTCAAGGGTGTTCGATGGCTACACCTTC. The V and J genes are TRBV24-1 and TRBJ1-2; D is undetermined. From germline, CDR1 is KGHDR and CDR2 SFDVKD. CDR3 size: 14 residues. Trimming shortened V by 4 bases and J by 6 bases, and 14 bases separated the two germline ends.

DNA for the CDR3: TGTGCCAGTAGTGCCCACGCTAGGGGTCAGCCCCAGCATTTT. Protein product: CASSAHARGQPQHF. J is TRBJ1-5 and V is TRBV19; possibly TRBD1 for D (5 bases). The CDR3 covers 14 residues. Germline CDR1 and CDR2: LNHDA and SQIVND (reference sequence). Trimming left V 5 bases short and J 6 bases short, with 14 bases between.

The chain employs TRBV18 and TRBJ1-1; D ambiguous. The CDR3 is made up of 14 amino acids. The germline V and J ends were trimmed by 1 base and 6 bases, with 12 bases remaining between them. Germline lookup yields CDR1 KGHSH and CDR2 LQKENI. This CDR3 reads CASSPLDIGSEAFF. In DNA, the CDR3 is TGTGCCAGCTCACCACTAGATATAGGATCTGAAGCTTTCTTT. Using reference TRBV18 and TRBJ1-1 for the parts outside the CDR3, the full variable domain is NAGVMQNPRHLVRRRGQEARLRCSPMKGHSHVYWYRQLPEEGLKFMVYLQKENIIDESGMPKERFSAEFPKEGPSILRIQQVVRGDSAAYFCASSPLDIGSEAFFGQGTRLTVV.

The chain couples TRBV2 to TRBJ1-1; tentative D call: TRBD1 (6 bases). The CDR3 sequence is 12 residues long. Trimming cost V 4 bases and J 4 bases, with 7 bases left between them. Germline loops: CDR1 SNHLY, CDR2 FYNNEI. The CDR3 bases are TGTGCCAGCAGTGGGGACATCACTGAAGCTTTCTTT. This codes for CASSGDITEAFF.

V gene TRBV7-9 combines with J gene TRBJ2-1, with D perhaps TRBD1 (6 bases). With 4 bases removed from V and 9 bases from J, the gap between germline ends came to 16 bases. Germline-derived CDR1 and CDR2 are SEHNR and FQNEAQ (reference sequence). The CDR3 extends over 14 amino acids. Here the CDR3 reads CASSSASGHSEQFF. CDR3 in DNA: TGTGCCAGCAGCTCAGCGTCGGGACACAGTGAGCAGTTCTTC.

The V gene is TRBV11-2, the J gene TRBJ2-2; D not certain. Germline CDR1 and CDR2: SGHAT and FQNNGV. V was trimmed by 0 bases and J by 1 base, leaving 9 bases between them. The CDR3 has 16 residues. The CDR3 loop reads CASSLDGPWNTGELFF. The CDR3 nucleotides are TGTGCCAGCAGCTTAGATGGTCCCTGGAACACCGGGGAGCTGTTTTTT.

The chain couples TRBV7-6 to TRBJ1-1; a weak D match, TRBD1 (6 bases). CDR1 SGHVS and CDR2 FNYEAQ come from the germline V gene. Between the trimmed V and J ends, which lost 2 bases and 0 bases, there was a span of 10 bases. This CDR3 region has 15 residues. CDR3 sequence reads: CASSLTGNMNTEAFF. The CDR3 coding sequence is TGTGCCAGCAGCTTAACAGGGAACATGAACACTGAAGCTTTCTTT.

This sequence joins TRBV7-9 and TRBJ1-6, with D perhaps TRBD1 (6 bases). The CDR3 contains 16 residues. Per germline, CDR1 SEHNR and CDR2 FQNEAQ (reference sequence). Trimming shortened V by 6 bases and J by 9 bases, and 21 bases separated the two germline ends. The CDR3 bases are TGTGCCAGCAGGAGATATGGCCTTGAAGGGGGTTCACCCCTCCACTTT. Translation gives CASRRYGLEGGSPLHF. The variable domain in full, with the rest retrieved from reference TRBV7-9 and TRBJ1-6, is DTGVSQNPRHKITKRGQNVTFRCDPISEHNRLYWYRQTLGQGPEFLTYFQNEAQLEKSRLLSDRFSAERPKGSFSTLEIQRTEQGDSAMYLCASRRYGLEGGSPLHFGNGTRLTVT.

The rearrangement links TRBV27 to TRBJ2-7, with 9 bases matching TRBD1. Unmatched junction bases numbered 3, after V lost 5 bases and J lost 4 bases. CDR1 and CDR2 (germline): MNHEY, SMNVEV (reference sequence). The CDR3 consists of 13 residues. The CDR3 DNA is TGTGCCAGCAGTCAGACAGGGGGTTACGAGCAGTACTTC. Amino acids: CASSQTGGYEQYF.

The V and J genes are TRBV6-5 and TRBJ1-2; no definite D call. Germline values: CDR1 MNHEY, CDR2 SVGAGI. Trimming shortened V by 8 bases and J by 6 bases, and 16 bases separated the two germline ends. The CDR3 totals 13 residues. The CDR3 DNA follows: TGTGCCAGCCGGCAACCAAGGACGGATGGCTACACCTTC. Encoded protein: CASRQPRTDGYTF.

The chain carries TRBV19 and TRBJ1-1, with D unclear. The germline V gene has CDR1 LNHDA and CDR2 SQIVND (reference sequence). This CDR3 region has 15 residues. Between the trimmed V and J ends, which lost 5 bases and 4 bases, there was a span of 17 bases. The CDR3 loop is CASSLAGLGGTEAFF. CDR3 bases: TGTGCCAGTAGTTTGGCGGGTTTGGGAGGCACTGAAGCTTTCTTT. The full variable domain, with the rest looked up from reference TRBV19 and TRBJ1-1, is DGGITQSPKYLFRKEGQNVTLSCEQNLNHDAMYWYRQDPGQGLRLIYYSQIVNDFQKGDIAEGYSVSREKKESFPLTVTSAQKNPTAFYLCASSLAGLGGTEAFFGQGTRLTVV.

This CDR3 is CASSFRQGREAFF. CDR3 coding DNA: TGTGCCAGCAGTTTCCGACAGGGAAGGGAAGCTTTCTTT. This sequence joins TRBV28 and TRBJ1-1; 7 bases match TRBD1. Germline CDR1 is MDHEN and CDR2 is SYDVKM. The CDR3 runs 13 residues. Trimming at V came to 3 bases and at J to 8 bases, leaving 6 bases not matched to a gene.

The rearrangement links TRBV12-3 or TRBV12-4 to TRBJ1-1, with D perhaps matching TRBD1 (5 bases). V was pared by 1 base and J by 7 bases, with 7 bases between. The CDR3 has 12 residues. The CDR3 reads CASSLGGFEAFF. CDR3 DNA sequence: TGTGCCAGCAGTTTAGGGGGCTTTGAAGCTTTCTTT.

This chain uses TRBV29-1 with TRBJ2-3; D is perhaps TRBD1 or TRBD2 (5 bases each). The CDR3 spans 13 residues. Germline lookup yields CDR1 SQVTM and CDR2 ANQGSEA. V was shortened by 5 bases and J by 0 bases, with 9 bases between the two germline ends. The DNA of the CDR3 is TGCAGCGTTTCCGGGGCTAGCACAGATACGCAGTATTTT. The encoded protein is CSVSGASTDTQYF.

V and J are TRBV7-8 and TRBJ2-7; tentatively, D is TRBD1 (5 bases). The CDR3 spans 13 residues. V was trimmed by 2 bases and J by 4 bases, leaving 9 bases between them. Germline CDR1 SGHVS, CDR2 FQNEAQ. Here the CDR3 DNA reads TGTGCCAGCAGCTTACTCTCAGGGTACGAGCAGTACTTC. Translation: CASSLLSGYEQYF.

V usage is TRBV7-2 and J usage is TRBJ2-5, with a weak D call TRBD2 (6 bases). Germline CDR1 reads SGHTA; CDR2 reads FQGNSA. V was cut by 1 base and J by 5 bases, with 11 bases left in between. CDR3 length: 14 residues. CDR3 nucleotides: TGTGCCAGCAGCTTAGATCGGGGACTGGAGACCCAGTACTTC. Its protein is CASSLDRGLETQYF.

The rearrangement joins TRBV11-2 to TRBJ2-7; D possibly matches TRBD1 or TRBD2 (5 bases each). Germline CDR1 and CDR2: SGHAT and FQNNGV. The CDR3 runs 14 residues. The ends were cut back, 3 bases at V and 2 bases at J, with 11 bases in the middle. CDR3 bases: TGTGCCAGCAGCTTTGGGACCGAGACCTACGAGCAGTACTTC. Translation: CASSFGTETYEQYF.

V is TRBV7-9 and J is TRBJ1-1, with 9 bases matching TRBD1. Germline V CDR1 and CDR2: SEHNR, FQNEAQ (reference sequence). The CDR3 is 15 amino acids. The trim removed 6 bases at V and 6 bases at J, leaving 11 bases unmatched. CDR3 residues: CASSAPGQGGPEAFF. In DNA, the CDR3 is TGTGCCAGCAGTGCCCCGGGACAGGGTGGACCTGAAGCTTTCTTT.

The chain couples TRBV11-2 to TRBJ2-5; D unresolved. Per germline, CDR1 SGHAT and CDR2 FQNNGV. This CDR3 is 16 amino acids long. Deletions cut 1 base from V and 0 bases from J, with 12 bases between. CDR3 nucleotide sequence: TGTGCCAGCAGCTTAGTTCAGTCCTCGTACCAAGAGACCCAGTACTTC. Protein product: CASSLVQSSYQETQYF.

The CDR3 here is CASSIARTSGSTDTQYF. CDR3 nucleotide sequence: TGTGCCAGTAGTATAGCCCGGACTAGCGGTAGCACAGATACGCAGTATTTT. The V gene is TRBV19, the J gene TRBJ2-3; 10 bases line up with TRBD2. V trimming: 1 base; J trimming: 0 bases; junction bases outside the gene matches: 4. Germline CDR1 is LNHDA and CDR2 is SQIVND (reference sequence). This CDR3 is 17 amino acids long.

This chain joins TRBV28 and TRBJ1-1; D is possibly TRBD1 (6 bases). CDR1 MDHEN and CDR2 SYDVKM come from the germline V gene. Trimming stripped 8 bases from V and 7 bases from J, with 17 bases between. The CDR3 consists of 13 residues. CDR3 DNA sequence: TGTGCCAGCGTTCCAGGGGCCCAGGGTGAAGCTTTCTTT. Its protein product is CASVPGAQGEAFF.

The CDR3 spells CASSFGTGPDRPQHF. In DNA form, the CDR3 reads TGTGCCAGTAGTTTCGGGACAGGGCCGGATCGGCCCCAGCATTTT. The chain couples TRBV19 to TRBJ1-5, with 9 bases aligning to TRBD1. CDR3 length: 15 residues. J gave up 9 bases and V 5 bases, and 11 bases lay outside the gene matches. Germline V gene sequence: CDR1 LNHDA, CDR2 SQIVND (reference sequence). The full variable domain, its missing parts supplied by reference TRBV19 and TRBJ1-5, is DGGITQSPKYLFRKEGQNVTLSCEQNLNHDAMYWYRQDPGQGLRLIYYSQIVNDFQKGDIAEGYSVSREKKESFPLTVTSAQKNPTAFYLCASSFGTGPDRPQHFGDGTRLSIL.

This chain's CDR3 is CASSLGAPFLNSPLHF. As DNA, the CDR3 is TGTGCCAGCAGCCTCGGGGCCCCCTTCCTTAATTCACCCCTCCACTTT. V usage is TRBV5-5 and J usage is TRBJ1-6, with D tentatively TRBD1 (5 bases). This CDR3 has 16 residues. Trimming removed 4 bases at V and 6 bases at J, with 17 bases between. Germline V gene sequence: CDR1 SGHKS, CDR2 YYEKEE (reference sequence).

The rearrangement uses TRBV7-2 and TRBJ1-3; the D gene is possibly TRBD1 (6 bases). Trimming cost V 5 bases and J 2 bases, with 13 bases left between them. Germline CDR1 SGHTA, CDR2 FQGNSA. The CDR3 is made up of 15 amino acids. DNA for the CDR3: TGTGCCAGCAGCCGTACAGGGCTCGCTGGAAACACCATATATTTT. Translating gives CASSRTGLAGNTIYF.

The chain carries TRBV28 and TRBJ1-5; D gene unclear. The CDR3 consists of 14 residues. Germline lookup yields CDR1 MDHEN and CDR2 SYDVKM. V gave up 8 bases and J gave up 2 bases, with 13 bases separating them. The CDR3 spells CASRTYRGNQPQHF. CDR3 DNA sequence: TGTGCCAGCCGCACTTACCGGGGCAATCAGCCCCAGCATTTT. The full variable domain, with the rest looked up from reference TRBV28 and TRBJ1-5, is DVKVTQSSRYLVKRTGEKVFLECVQDMDHENMFWYRQDPGLGLRLIYFSYDVKMKEKGDIPEGYSVSREKKERFSLILESASTNQTSMYLCASRTYRGNQPQHFGDGTRLSIL.

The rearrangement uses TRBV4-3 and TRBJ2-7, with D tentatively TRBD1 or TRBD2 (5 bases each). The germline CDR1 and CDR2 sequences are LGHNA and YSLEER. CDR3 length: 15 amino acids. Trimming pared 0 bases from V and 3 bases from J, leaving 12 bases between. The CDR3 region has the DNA TGCGCCAGCAGCCAAGAACCGGGACCAGTCTACGAGCAGTACTTC. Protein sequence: CASSQEPGPVYEQYF.

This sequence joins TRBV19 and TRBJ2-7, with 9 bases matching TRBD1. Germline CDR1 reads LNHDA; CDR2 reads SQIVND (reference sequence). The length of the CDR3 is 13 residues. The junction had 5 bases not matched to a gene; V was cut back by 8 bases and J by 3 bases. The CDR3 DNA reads TGTGCCAGTGCCGCGGGACAGGGCTACGAGCAGTACTTC. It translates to CASAAGQGYEQYF.